The sequence of this T cell receptor beta chain was determined in a study of human T cells and chemical hapten exposure. As to time point: pre-sensitization, week 0. Treatment: therapeutic diphenylcyclopropenone sensitization with weekly scalp DPC. CDR3 length: 16 residues. Trimming removed 0 bases from V and 1 base from J, with 13 bases in between. Germline assignment: CDR1 DFQATT and CDR2 SNEGSKA (reference sequence). From the RACE reads, TCRdb called clonotypes with MiXCR, one entry per CDR3 protein. The sample consists of fewer than 150,000 distinct CDR3 sequences, around an eighth of them appearing once.

The sequence was obtained from a woman younger than 35 with alopecia areata. Some clones in this sample may be carry-over from other donors' samples. The chain has TRBV20-1 and TRBJ1-5; weak D call: TRBD1 (5 bases). This material consisted of whole blood, taken in connection with sensitization to the hapten diphenylcyclopropenone (DPC). Here the CDR3 reads CSARDPGTRSNQPQHF. DNA of the CDR3: TGCAGTGCTAGAGATCCCGGGACGCGGAGCAATCAGCCCCAGCATTTT.